This entry lists 4 T cell receptor beta chains sequenced from one sample in a study of cytomegalovirus exposure and HLA in healthy donors. 60 Vbeta and 13 Jbeta primers were used in PCR. The repertoire was sequenced with immunoSEQ multiplex PCR; TCRdb's copy has only in-frame clones and lacks some. The data show roughly 120,000 clones, with 15% to 17% seen just once and 1.9% held by the top ten. Sequencing input: PBMCs. These receptors were taken from a woman aged 18-29 years in good health and CMV-seronegative.

This clone showed up just once. The V gene is TRBV9, the J gene TRBJ2-3; possible D gene TRBD2, 6 bases. The CDR3 totals 13 residues. Germline CDR1 is SGDLS and CDR2 is YYNGEE. The germline V and J ends were trimmed by 3 bases and 5 bases, with 10 bases remaining between them. CDR3 coding DNA: TGTGCCAGCAGCGCTGGAGGGAGAGATACGCAGTATTTT. Protein product: CASSAGGRDTQYF.

This clone was found a few times. The V and J genes are TRBV27 and TRBJ2-1, with TRBD1 identical over 7 bases. The CDR3 covers 14 residues. V lost 7 bases, J lost 6 bases, and 9 bases stayed unmatched. CDR1 is MNHEY, CDR2 SMNVEV, per germline (reference sequence). The CDR3 protein is CASTNRGSPNEQFF. The CDR3, as DNA: TGTGCCAGCACCAACAGGGGCTCCCCCAATGAGCAGTTCTTC.

This clone was detected a few times. The rearrangement uses TRBV6-6 and TRBJ2-5, with D possibly TRBD2 on 6 matching bases. CDR3 size: 10 residues. CDR1 is MNHNY, CDR2 SVGAGI, per germline (reference sequence). Deletions cut 4 bases from V and 9 bases from J, with 6 bases between. The CDR3 DNA is TGTGCCAGCAGTTCGGGAGCCCAGTACTTC. Translation: CASSSGAQYF.

The chain joins TRBV5-6 to TRBJ1-2; tentatively, D is TRBD1 (5 bases). There are 13 residues in the CDR3. The germline gives CDR1 SGHDT, CDR2 YYEEEE. The V gene lost 2 bases and the J gene lost 8 bases, with 13 bases spanning the gap. CDR3 nucleotides: TGTGCCAGCAGCTTAGGGGCAGGAGGGGGCTACACCTTC. Amino acids: CASSLGAGGGYTF.